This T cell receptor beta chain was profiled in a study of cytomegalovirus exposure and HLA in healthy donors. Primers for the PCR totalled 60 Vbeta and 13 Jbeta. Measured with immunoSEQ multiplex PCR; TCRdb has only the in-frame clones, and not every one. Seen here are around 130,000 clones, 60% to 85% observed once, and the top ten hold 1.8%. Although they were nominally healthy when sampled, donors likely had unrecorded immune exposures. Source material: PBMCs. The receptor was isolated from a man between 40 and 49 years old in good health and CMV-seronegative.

The CDR3 is CASSDPTGTNEKLFF. In nucleotides, the CDR3 is TGTGCCAGCAGTGACCCGACAGGCACTAATGAAAAACTGTTTTTT. This chain connects TRBV6-1 to TRBJ1-4; D possibly corresponds to TRBD1 (6 bases). The germline V gene has CDR1 MNHNS and CDR2 SASEGT. CDR3 size: 15 residues. Trimming took 3 bases from V and 2 from J, leaving 10 bases between them.